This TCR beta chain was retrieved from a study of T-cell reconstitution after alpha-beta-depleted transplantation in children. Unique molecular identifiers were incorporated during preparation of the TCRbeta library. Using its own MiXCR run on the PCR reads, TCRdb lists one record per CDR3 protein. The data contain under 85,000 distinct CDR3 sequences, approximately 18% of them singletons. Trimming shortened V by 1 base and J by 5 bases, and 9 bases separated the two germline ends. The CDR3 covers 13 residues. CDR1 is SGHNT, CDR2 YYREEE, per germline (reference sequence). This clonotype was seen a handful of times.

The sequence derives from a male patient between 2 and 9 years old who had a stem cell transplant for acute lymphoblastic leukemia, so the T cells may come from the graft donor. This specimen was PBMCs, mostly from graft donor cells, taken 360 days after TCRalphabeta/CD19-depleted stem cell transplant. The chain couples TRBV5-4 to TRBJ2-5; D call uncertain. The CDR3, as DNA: TGTGCCAGCAGCTTGTTGGCGATCGAGACCCAGTACTTC. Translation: CASSLLAIETQYF.